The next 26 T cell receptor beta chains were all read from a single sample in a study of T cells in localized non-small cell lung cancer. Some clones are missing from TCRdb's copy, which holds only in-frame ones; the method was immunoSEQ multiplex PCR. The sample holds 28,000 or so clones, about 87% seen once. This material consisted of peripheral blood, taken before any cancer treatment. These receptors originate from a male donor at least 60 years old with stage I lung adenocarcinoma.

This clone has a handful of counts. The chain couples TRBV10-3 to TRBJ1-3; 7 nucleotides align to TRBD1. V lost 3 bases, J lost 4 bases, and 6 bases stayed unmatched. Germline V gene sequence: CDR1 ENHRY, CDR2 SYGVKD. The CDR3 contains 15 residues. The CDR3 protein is CAISDLTGSGNTIYF. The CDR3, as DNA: TGTGCCATCAGTGATCTGACAGGGTCCGGAAACACCATATATTTT.

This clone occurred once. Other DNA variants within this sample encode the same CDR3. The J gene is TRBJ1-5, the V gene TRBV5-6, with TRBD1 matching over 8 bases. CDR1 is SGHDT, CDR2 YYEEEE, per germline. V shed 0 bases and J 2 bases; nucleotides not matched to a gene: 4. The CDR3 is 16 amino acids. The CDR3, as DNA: TGTGCCAGCAGCTTGGGGGCAGGGGGCGGCAATCAGCCCCAGCATTTT. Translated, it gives CASSLGAGGGNQPQHF.

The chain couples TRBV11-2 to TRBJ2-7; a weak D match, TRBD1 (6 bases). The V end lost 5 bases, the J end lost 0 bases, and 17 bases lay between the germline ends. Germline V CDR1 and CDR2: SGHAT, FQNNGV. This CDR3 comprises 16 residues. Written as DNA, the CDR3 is TGTGCCAGCAGCCTCGCCTCAGGGGTCACCTCCTACGAGCAGTACTTC. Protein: CASSLASGVTSYEQYF.

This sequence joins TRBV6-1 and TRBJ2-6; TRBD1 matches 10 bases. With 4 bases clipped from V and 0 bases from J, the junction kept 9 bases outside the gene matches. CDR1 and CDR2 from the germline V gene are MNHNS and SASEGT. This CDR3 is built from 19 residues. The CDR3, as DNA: TGTGCCAGCAGTGCCACGGGACAGGGGATATTCTCTGGGGCCAACGTCCTGACTTTC. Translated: CASSATGQGIFSGANVLTF.

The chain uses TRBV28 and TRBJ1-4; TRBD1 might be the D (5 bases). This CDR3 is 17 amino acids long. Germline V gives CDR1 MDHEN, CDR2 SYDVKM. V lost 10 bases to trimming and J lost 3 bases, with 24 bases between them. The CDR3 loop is CATGDSGFFVANEKLFF. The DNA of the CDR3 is TGTGCCACCGGGGACTCCGGTTTTTTCGTGGCTAATGAAAAACTGTTTTTT.

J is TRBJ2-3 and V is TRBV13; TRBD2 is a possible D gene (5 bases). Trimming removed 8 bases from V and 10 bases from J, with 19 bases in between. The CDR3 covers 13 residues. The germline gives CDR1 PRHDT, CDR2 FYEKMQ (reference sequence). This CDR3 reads CASGLPGGNAQYF. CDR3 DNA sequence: TGTGCCAGCGGACTCCCCGGTGGTAACGCGCAGTATTTT.

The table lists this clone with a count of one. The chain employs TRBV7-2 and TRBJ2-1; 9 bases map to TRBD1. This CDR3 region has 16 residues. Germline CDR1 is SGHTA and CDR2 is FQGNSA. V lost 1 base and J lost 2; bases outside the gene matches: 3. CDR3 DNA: TGTGCCAGCAGCTTAGTAGGGACAGGGCCCTACAATGAGCAGTTCTTC. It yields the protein CASSLVGTGPYNEQFF.

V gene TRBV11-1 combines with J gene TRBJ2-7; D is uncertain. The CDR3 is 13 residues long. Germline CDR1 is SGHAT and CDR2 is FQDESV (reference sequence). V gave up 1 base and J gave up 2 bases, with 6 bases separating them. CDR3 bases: TGTGCCAGCAGCTTAGAACAGACCTACGAGCAGTACTTC. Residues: CASSLEQTYEQYF.

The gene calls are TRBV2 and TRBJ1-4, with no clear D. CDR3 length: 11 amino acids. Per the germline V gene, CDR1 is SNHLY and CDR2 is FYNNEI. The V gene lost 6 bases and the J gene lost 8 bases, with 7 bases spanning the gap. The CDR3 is CASSPREKLFF. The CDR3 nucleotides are TGTGCCAGCAGCCCTCGGGAAAAACTGTTTTTT.

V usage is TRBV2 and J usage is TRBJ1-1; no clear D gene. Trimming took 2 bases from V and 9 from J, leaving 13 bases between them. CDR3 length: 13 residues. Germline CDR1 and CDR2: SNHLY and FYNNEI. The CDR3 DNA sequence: TGTGCCAGCAGTGAATATCCTCCCGGAAAAGCTTTCTTT. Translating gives CASSEYPPGKAFF.

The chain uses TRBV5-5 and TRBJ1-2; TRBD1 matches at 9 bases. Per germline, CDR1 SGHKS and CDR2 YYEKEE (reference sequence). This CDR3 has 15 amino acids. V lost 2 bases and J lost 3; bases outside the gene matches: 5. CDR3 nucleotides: TGTGCCAGCAGCTTCAGGGACAGGGCCGACTATGGCTACACCTTC. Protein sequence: CASSFRDRADYGYTF.

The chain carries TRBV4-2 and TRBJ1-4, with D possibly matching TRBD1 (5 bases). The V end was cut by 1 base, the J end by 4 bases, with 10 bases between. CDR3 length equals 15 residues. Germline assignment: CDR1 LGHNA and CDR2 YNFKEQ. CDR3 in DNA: TGTGCCAGCAGCCAAGGGGACGGGGTTAATGAAAAACTGTTTTTT. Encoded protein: CASSQGDGVNEKLFF.

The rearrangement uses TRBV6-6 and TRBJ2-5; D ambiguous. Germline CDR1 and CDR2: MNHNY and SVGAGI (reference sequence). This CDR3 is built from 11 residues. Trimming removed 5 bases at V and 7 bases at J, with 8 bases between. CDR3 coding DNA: TGTGCCAGCAGTACGGATGCGACCCAGTACTTC. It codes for CASSTDATQYF.

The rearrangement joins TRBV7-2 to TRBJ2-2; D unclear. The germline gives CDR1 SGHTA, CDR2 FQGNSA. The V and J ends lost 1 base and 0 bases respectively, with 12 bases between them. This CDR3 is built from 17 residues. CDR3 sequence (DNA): TGTGCCAGCAGCTTAGGCGAACAGACCCCGAACACCGGGGAGCTGTTTTTT. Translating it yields CASSLGEQTPNTGELFF.

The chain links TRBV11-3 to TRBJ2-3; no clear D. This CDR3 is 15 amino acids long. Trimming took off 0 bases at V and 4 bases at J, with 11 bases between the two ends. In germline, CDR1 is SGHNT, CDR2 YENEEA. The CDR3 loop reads CASSLDLGYADTQYF. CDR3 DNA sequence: TGTGCCAGCAGCTTAGATCTGGGGTATGCAGATACGCAGTATTTT.

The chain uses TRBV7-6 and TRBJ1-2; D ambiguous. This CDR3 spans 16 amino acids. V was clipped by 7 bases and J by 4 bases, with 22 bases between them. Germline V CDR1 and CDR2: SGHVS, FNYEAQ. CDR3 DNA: TGTGCCAGCAAAGAACTACCCGGCACATCTCCCTATGGCTACACCTTC. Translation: CASKELPGTSPYGYTF.

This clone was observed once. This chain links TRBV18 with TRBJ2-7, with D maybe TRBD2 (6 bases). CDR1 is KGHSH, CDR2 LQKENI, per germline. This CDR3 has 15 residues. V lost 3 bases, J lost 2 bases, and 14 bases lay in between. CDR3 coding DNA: TGTGCCAGCTCACCGGGACTCGAAGGTACCTACGAGCAGTACTTC. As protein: CASSPGLEGTYEQYF. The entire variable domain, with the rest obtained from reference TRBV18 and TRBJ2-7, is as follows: NAGVMQNPRHLVRRRGQEARLRCSPMKGHSHVYWYRQLPEEGLKFMVYLQKENIIDESGMPKERFSAEFPKEGPSILRIQQVVRGDSAAYFCASSPGLEGTYEQYFGPGTRLTVT.

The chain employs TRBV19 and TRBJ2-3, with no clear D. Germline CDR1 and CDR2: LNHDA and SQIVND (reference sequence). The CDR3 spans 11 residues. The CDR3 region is CASTDHDTQYF. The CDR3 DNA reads TGTGCGAGCACAGATCATGATACGCAGTATTTT.

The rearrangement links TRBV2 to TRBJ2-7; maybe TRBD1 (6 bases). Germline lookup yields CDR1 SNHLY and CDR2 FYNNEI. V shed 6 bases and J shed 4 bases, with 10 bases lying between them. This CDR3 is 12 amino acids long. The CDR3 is CASREQGYEQYF. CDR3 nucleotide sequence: TGTGCCAGCAGAGAACAGGGATACGAGCAGTACTTC.

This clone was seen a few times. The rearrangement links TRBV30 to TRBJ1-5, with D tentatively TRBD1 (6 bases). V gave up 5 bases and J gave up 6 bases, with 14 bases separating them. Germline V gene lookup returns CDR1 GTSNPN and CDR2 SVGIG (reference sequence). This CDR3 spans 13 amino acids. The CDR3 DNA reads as TGTGCCTGGGGGGCAGGGGAAGGTCAGCCCCAGCATTTT. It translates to CAWGAGEGQPQHF.

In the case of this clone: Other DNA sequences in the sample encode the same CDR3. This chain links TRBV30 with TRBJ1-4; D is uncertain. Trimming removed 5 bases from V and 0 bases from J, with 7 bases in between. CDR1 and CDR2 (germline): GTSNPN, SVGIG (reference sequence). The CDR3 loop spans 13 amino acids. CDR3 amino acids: CAWSSATNEKLFF. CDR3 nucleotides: TGTGCCTGGTCGTCAGCAACTAATGAAAAACTGTTTTTT.

As DNA, the CDR3 is TGTGCCAGTAGTATCTTTGCTCCGGGACGTAGCTCTGGGGCCAACGTCCTGACTTTC. Translation: CASSIFAPGRSSGANVLTF. The chain recombines TRBV19 with TRBJ2-6; D tentatively fits TRBD1 or TRBD2 (5 bases each). The CDR3 spans 19 residues. Between the trimmed V and J ends, which lost 3 bases and 0 bases, there was a span of 18 bases. The germline gives CDR1 LNHDA, CDR2 SQIVND (reference sequence).

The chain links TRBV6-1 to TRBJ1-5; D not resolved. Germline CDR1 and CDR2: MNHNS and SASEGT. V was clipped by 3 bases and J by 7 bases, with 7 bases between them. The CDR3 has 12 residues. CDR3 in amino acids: CASSDIGQPQHF. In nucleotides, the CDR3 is TGTGCCAGCAGTGATATAGGCCAGCCCCAGCATTTT.

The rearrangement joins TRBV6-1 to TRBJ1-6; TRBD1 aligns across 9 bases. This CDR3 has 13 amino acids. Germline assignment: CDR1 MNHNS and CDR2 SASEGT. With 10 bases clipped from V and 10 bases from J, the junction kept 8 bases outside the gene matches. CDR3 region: CATSGTGWSPLHF. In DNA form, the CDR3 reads TGTGCCACTTCCGGGACAGGGTGGTCACCCCTCCACTTT.

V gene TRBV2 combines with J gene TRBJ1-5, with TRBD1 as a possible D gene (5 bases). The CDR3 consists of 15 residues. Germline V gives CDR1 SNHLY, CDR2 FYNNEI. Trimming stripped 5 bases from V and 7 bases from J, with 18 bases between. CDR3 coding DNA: TGTGCCAGCAGTCCTAGCTCGGGGGGAATACAGCCCCAGCATTTT. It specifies CASSPSSGGIQPQHF.

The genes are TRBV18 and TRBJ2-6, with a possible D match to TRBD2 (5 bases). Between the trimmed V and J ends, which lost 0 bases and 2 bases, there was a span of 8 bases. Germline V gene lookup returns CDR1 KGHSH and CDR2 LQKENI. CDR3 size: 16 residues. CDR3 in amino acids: CASSPPEAAGANVLTF. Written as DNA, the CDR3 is TGTGCCAGCTCACCACCTGAAGCGGCTGGGGCCAACGTCCTGACTTTC.